The 32 T cell receptor beta chains reported below all come from one sample, sequenced in a study of blood T cell repertoires in COVID-19. Profiling relied on immunoSEQ multiplex PCR, and the TCRdb table lists in-frame clones only, not all of them. Among 400,000 to 550,000 clones listed, around 88% were seen once. The sequencing input was peripheral blood. These receptors all come from a woman aged 25 to 45 with acute or convalescent COVID-19.

Only a few counts were recorded for this clone. In DNA, the CDR3 is TGTGCCAGCAGCTCGTACCTCTTTAGCGGGGCGAGGACCGGGGAGCTGTTTTTT. As protein: CASSSYLFSGARTGELFF. This chain joins TRBV5-6 and TRBJ2-2; 8 nucleotides agree with TRBD2. Germline loops: CDR1 SGHDT, CDR2 YYEEEE. J gave up 5 bases and V 3 bases, and 15 bases lay outside the gene matches. CDR3 size: 18 residues.

The gene calls are TRBV5-1 and TRBJ1-2; D is perhaps TRBD1 (6 bases). Germline CDR1 and CDR2: SGHRS and YFSETQ. This CDR3 contains 17 residues. V lost 4 bases and J lost 2, with 21 bases in between. The CDR3: CASSRAYLPTGNYGYTF. The CDR3 nucleotides are TGCGCCAGCAGCCGAGCCTACCTACCGACAGGCAACTATGGCTACACCTTC.

The chain joins TRBV7-2 to TRBJ2-7, with 8 bases matching TRBD1. The V segment lost 5 bases and the J segment 5 bases; nucleotides outside the gene matches: 8. Per germline, CDR1 SGHTA and CDR2 FQGNSA. CDR3 length: 14 residues. In DNA form, the CDR3 reads TGTGCCAGCAGCCAGGGGGCTACAGCCCACGAGCAGTACTTC. It encodes CASSQGATAHEQYF.

The chain couples TRBV27 to TRBJ2-7; 8 bases match TRBD1. The CDR3 loop spans 16 amino acids. V was pared by 5 bases and J by 1 base, with 10 bases of the junction left unmatched. CDR1 and CDR2 from the germline V gene are MNHEY and SMNVEV (reference sequence). CDR3 sequence (DNA): TGTGCCAGCAGTGTCACGGACAGGGTAAGGTCCTACGAGCAGTACTTC. Protein sequence: CASSVTDRVRSYEQYF.

The CDR3 here is CASSPPSEGGSPLHF. The CDR3 DNA follows: TGCGCCAGCAGTCCCCCTTCAGAGGGAGGTTCACCCCTCCACTTT. The chain is built from TRBV10-2 and TRBJ1-6; D is undetermined. CDR3 size: 15 residues. Per the germline V gene, CDR1 is WSHSY and CDR2 is SAAADI. The V end was cut by 5 bases, the J end by 9 bases, with 17 bases between.

This clone showed up many times. The rearrangement joins TRBV12-3 or TRBV12-4 to TRBJ1-1; D is unclear. With 3 bases removed from V and 11 bases from J, the gap between germline ends came to 13 bases. The CDR3 is 12 residues long. The CDR3 region has the DNA TGTGCCAGCAGTTTCGGAGGTTTGGCGGCTTTCTTT. As protein: CASSFGGLAAFF.

V gene TRBV6-5 combines with J gene TRBJ1-2; tentative D call: TRBD1 (5 bases). This CDR3 contains 16 residues. The germline V and J ends were trimmed by 4 bases and 1 base, with 16 bases remaining between them. Per the germline V gene, CDR1 is MNHEY and CDR2 is SVGAGI. The CDR3 reads CASSSFRTGVNYGYTF. CDR3 in DNA: TGTGCCAGCAGTTCCTTTCGAACAGGAGTTAACTATGGCTACACCTTC.

The chain links TRBV6-4 to TRBJ2-1, with 7 bases lining up with TRBD2. Losses at the gene ends were 3 bases for V and 8 bases for J; bases not matched to a gene: 7. The CDR3 contains 14 residues. Germline V gene data show CDR1 as MRHNA and CDR2 as SNTAGT. This chain's CDR3 is CASSERGEAHEQFF. Here the CDR3 DNA reads TGTGCCAGCAGTGAACGGGGGGAGGCCCATGAGCAGTTCTTC.

The J gene is TRBJ1-2, the V gene TRBV30; D may be TRBD1 (5 bases). Germline CDR1 is GTSNPN and CDR2 is SVGIG (reference sequence). V was pared by 0 bases and J by 8 bases, with 19 bases between. The CDR3 is 15 amino acids. CDR3 sequence: CAWSVLLDKGRGYTF. The CDR3 nucleotides are TGTGCCTGGAGTGTATTATTGGACAAGGGCCGGGGCTACACCTTC.

The chain's CDR3 is CASSGGGTGELFF. The CDR3 DNA reads as TGTGCCAGTAGTGGGGGGGGCACCGGGGAGCTGTTTTTT. The genes are TRBV19 and TRBJ2-2; TRBD2 matches 7 bases. The ends lost 5 bases at V and 4 bases at J; junction bases unmatched: 1. Germline V gives CDR1 LNHDA, CDR2 SQIVND (reference sequence). The CDR3 loop spans 13 amino acids.

This chain joins TRBV6-2 or TRBV6-3 and TRBJ2-7; possible D gene TRBD2, 6 bases. CDR3 size: 13 residues. The germline gives CDR1 MNHEY, CDR2 SVGEGT. V was trimmed by 1 base and J by 3 bases, leaving 7 bases between them. DNA of the CDR3: TGTGCCAGCAGTTACTTGGAGGGCTACGAGCAGTACTTC. It encodes CASSYLEGYEQYF.

The gene calls are TRBV4-1 and TRBJ1-2, with 7 bases that match TRBD1. The CDR3 runs 14 residues. CDR1 MGHRA and CDR2 YSYEKL come from the germline V gene. Losses at the gene ends were 2 bases for V and 5 bases for J; bases not matched to a gene: 5. CDR3 amino acids: CASSQPGQKYGYTF. The CDR3 nucleotides read TGCGCCAGCAGCCAACCGGGACAGAAGTATGGCTACACCTTC.

The gene calls are TRBV27 and TRBJ2-7; D gene uncertain. The CDR3 has 10 amino acids. Germline V gives CDR1 MNHEY, CDR2 SMNVEV (reference sequence). V was trimmed by 7 bases and J by 3 bases, leaving 4 bases between them. CDR3 coding DNA: TGTGCCAGCACCTTCTACGAGCAGTACTTC. Encoded protein: CASTFYEQYF.

The genes are TRBV25-1 and TRBJ2-7, with 9 positions matching TRBD1. Germline V gives CDR1 MGHDK, CDR2 SYGVNS. The junction had 13 bases not matched to a gene; V was cut back by 1 base and J by 3 bases. CDR3 size: 18 residues. The CDR3, as DNA: TGTGCCAGCAGTGAATCAACCATACAGGGGGCCAAAGTCTACGAGCAGTACTTC. It yields the protein CASSESTIQGAKVYEQYF.

This rearrangement joins TRBV24-1 to TRBJ2-7, with 8 bases fitting TRBD2. V dropped 4 bases and J dropped 5; count of bases not matched to a gene: 12. Germline assignment: CDR1 KGHDR and CDR2 SFDVKD. The CDR3 totals 16 residues. CDR3 residues: CATSDPGSSGGDEQYF. The DNA of the CDR3 is TGTGCCACCAGTGACCCTGGGTCTTCGGGAGGGGACGAGCAGTACTTC.

The V gene is TRBV3-1 (or the pseudogene TRBV3-2), the J gene TRBJ2-5, with 10 bases fitting TRBD2. The CDR3 length is 19 residues. CDR1 and CDR2 from the germline V gene are LGHDT and YNNKEL (reference sequence). The V gene end was trimmed by 0 bases and the J gene end by 2 bases; junction bases not matched to a gene: 12. The CDR3 DNA follows: TGTGCCAGCAGCCAAGATTTCCCCACCGGAGCGGGGGGGCAAGAGACCCAGTACTTC. Protein sequence: CASSQDFPTGAGGQETQYF.

This clone was seen a single time. The J gene is TRBJ2-3, the V gene TRBV11-2; 8 bases align to TRBD2. Germline CDR1 reads SGHAT; CDR2 reads FQNNGV. This CDR3 is 14 amino acids long. The J segment lost 3 bases and the V segment lost 4 bases, leaving 3 bases of the junction unmatched. In DNA form, the CDR3 reads TGTGCCAGCAGCTATACTAGCGGAACAGATACGCAGTATTTT. Encoded protein: CASSYTSGTDTQYF.

The chain links TRBV5-1 to TRBJ1-2, with a possible D match to TRBD1 (6 bases). With 0 bases removed from V and 8 bases from J, the gap between germline ends came to 11 bases. Germline V gives CDR1 SGHRS, CDR2 YFSETQ. This CDR3 region has 13 residues. As DNA, the CDR3 is TGCGCCAGCAGCTTGGAGACAGGTCGAGGCTACACCTTC. It is translated as CASSLETGRGYTF.

The V call is TRBV9, the J call TRBJ2-2, with 9 bases lining up with TRBD2. V lost 2 bases and J lost 3; bases outside the gene matches: 5. Germline-derived CDR1 and CDR2 are SGDLS and YYNGEE. The CDR3 has 16 amino acids. CDR3 DNA sequence: TGTGCCAGCAGCGTGAAAGCGGGGGGCCACACCGGGGAGCTGTTTTTT. Protein: CASSVKAGGHTGELFF. The full variable domain, its missing parts supplied by reference TRBV9 and TRBJ2-2, is DSGVTQTPKHLITATGQRVTLRCSPRSGDLSVYWYQQSLDQGLQFLIQYYNGEERAKGNILERFSAQQFPDLHSELNLSSLELGDSALYFCASSVKAGGHTGELFFGEGSRLTVL.

The chain uses TRBV19 and TRBJ2-1; 7 bases fit TRBD1. V lost 3 bases to trimming and J lost 4 bases; unmatched junction nucleotides: 6. Germline CDR1 reads LNHDA; CDR2 reads SQIVND (reference sequence). There are 15 residues in the CDR3. Written as DNA, the CDR3 is TGTGCCAGTAGTATTTGGGACAGATTATACAATGAGCAGTTCTTC. Its translation is CASSIWDRLYNEQFF.

The chain combines TRBV6-1 with TRBJ2-7, with 8 bases that match TRBD2. Germline CDR1 is MNHNS and CDR2 is SASEGT. The CDR3 is 14 residues long. The J segment lost 5 bases and the V segment lost 3 bases, leaving 6 bases of the junction unmatched. Here the CDR3 DNA reads TGTGCCAGCAGTGACCGCGGGGGGACTCACGAGCAGTACTTC. Amino acids: CASSDRGGTHEQYF.

The chain carries TRBV3-1 (or the pseudogene TRBV3-2) and TRBJ1-6; possibly TRBD1 for D (5 bases). The V end lost 0 bases, the J end lost 7 bases, and 10 bases lay between the germline ends. CDR1 and CDR2 from the germline V gene are LGHDT and YNNKEL (reference sequence). The CDR3 runs to 15 residues. The CDR3 region has the DNA TGTGCCAGCAGCCAAGATCAGGGCTGGAATTCACCCCTCCACTTT. It encodes CASSQDQGWNSPLHF.

V gene TRBV13 combines with J gene TRBJ1-4; D may be TRBD1 (6 bases). CDR1 and CDR2 from the germline V gene are PRHDT and FYEKMQ (reference sequence). Trimming pared 3 bases from V and 8 bases from J, leaving 13 bases between. The CDR3 covers 14 residues. This CDR3 is CASSFRQVEEKLFF. Written as DNA, the CDR3 is TGTGCCAGCAGCTTCCGACAGGTAGAGGAAAAACTGTTTTTT.

This clone was seen a handful of times. This chain links TRBV7-9 with TRBJ2-2; 7 nucleotides match TRBD2. With 5 bases clipped from V and 1 base from J, the junction kept 10 bases outside the gene matches. CDR3 length: 17 amino acids. The V gene's germline CDR1 is SEHNR and CDR2 FQNEAQ (reference sequence). The CDR3 coding sequence is TGTGCCAGCAGCACCCGCAGAGGACTAGGGAACACCGGGGAGCTGTTTTTT. Translated, it gives CASSTRRGLGNTGELFF.

The CDR3 reads CASSPSGANTGELFF. DNA of the CDR3: TGCGCCAGCAGCCCTAGCGGGGCCAACACCGGGGAGCTGTTTTTT. The rearrangement joins TRBV10-2 to TRBJ2-2, with TRBD2 matching over 9 bases. This CDR3 is 15 amino acids long. The junction had 4 bases not matched to a gene; V was cut back by 6 bases and J by 2 bases. Germline V lookup: CDR1 WSHSY, CDR2 SAAADI.

This chain joins TRBV6-5 and TRBJ2-5, with TRBD2 as a possible D gene (7 bases). Germline V gene lookup returns CDR1 MNHEY and CDR2 SVGAGI. The CDR3 runs 14 residues. The V gene lost 3 bases and the J gene lost 4 bases, with 12 bases spanning the gap. The CDR3 here is CASSYGGARETQYF. CDR3 sequence (DNA): TGTGCCAGCAGTTATGGGGGGGCACGAGAGACCCAGTACTTC.

V gene TRBV4-1 combines with J gene TRBJ2-3; D is uncertain. CDR3 size: 15 residues. With 1 base removed from V and 5 bases from J, the gap between germline ends came to 13 bases. Per the germline V gene, CDR1 is MGHRA and CDR2 is YSYEKL. The CDR3 region has the DNA TGCGCCAGCAGCCAAGGTAACCTCGGTAAAGATACGCAGTATTTT. This sequence encodes CASSQGNLGKDTQYF.

A single count supports this clone. This chain links TRBV4-2 with TRBJ2-1; 9 bases match TRBD1. The J segment lost 1 base and the V segment lost 4 bases, leaving 8 bases of the junction unmatched. Germline V gene lookup returns CDR1 LGHNA and CDR2 YNFKEQ. The CDR3 totals 17 residues. The CDR3 bases are TGTGCCAGCAGCCCAGGGGAGGGACAGGGATCCTACAATGAGCAGTTCTTC. This translates into CASSPGEGQGSYNEQFF.

The gene calls are TRBV23-1 and TRBJ2-3; the D gene is possibly TRBD2 (7 bases). TRBV23-1 belongs to the ORF category, with a function that is uncertain. Trimming pared 7 bases from V and 2 bases from J, leaving 19 bases between. The CDR3 loop spans 16 amino acids. The CDR3 nucleotides read TGCGCCAGCACCCCATCCCGGGGGGCCAACACAGATACGCAGTATTTT. This encodes CASTPSRGANTDTQYF.

This clone was found once. This rearrangement joins TRBV6-2 or TRBV6-3 to TRBJ2-1, with 12 bases aligning to TRBD1. The CDR3 totals 16 residues. CDR1 MNHEY and CDR2 SVGEGT come from the germline V gene. V gave up 4 bases and J gave up 9 bases; unmatched junction bases: 10. In DNA, the CDR3 is TGTGCCAGCAGTTCCCGAGGGACAGGGGGCTCGGGTGAGCAGTTCTTC. Residues: CASSSRGTGGSGEQFF.

The rearrangement links TRBV7-8 to TRBJ2-1; 10 bases align to TRBD2. With V trimmed by 5 bases and J by 3 bases, 4 bases remained unmatched. Germline lookup yields CDR1 SGHVS and CDR2 FQNEAQ. This CDR3 spans 15 amino acids. The CDR3 spells CASSKSGGGYNEQFF. DNA of the CDR3: TGTGCCAGCAGCAAGAGCGGGGGGGGCTACAATGAGCAGTTCTTC.

The gene calls are TRBV7-3 and TRBJ2-1; D uncertain. This CDR3 has 16 amino acids. CDR1 and CDR2 (germline): SGHTA, FQGTGA. V shed 0 bases and J shed 2 bases, with 11 bases lying between them. DNA for the CDR3: TGTGCCAGCAGCTTAACGCTGACTTACCCCTACAATGAGCAGTTCTTC. This sequence encodes CASSLTLTYPYNEQFF.